This T cell receptor beta chain was retrieved from a study of CD8 T cells in ankylosing spondylitis (dated by TCRdb to between 2016 and 2019). Background for the entire study: The study profiled T cell receptor beta repertoires in healthy donors and ankylosing spondylitis patients to find disease-linked TCR variants. Peripheral blood was sampled, and synovial fluid was additionally collected from ankylosing spondylitis patients. The whole study cohort included 108 healthy donors and 25 or so ankylosing spondylitis patients.

Sequencing used an Illumina HiSeq 2500. Quantitative 5'-RACE with molecular barcodes was used to prepare TCR beta libraries. On the authors' methods: To identify disease-linked TCR variants, a new computational method was used, one built on a probabilistic model of VDJ rearrangement. TCRdb took the public reads, trimmed them with fastp at Q25, ran MiXCR for clone calling and kept in-frame beta chains. Duplicate CDR3 protein sequences are folded into a single record with the most common DNA and genes. For this entry, the V and J calls and clone size follow TCRdb and not the study's own pipeline. This sample gives about 420,000 distinct CDR3 sequences in total; about 20% of them show up just once. The top ten hold less than 20% of the sample. The investigation overall reported the following: According to the report, matched synovial fluid samples from ankylosing spondylitis patients were significantly enriched for the disease-linked clones. Some of the motif variants had been reported before in the synovial fluid and blood of reactive arthritis patients, a finding that suggests common disease-initiation mechanisms. Blood from ankylosing spondylitis patients appeared to be characterized by a TCR beta motif made up of 8 or 9 highly homologous amino acid variants. The disease-linked clones showed a CD8+ phenotype and occurred at relatively low frequencies in peripheral blood.

According to the germline V gene (reference sequence), CDR1 reads MNHEY and CDR2 reads SMNVEV. Counted from cysteine to phenylalanine, this CDR3 has 16 amino acids. Left in the record is the CDR3 DNA by itself, 48 bases read in frame from the first base. V gives up 7 bases and J gives up 4 bases, and the segment between their germline ends measures 20 bases. As to this clonotype: This clone's antigen is unknown. No much larger clonotype is one base removed from it; base qualities were not supplied.

Sample: blood, either unsorted or a sorted T cell fraction (not recorded which). The chain joins TRBV27 to TRBJ2-1; TRBD2 is perhaps the D gene, given 7 matching bases. The source of this sequence is a male donor with ankylosing spondylitis. CDR3 region: CASKPGGGRSYNEQFF. The base sequence is TGTGCCAGCAAGCCGGGGGGCGGCAGGTCTTACAATGAGCAGTTCTTC.